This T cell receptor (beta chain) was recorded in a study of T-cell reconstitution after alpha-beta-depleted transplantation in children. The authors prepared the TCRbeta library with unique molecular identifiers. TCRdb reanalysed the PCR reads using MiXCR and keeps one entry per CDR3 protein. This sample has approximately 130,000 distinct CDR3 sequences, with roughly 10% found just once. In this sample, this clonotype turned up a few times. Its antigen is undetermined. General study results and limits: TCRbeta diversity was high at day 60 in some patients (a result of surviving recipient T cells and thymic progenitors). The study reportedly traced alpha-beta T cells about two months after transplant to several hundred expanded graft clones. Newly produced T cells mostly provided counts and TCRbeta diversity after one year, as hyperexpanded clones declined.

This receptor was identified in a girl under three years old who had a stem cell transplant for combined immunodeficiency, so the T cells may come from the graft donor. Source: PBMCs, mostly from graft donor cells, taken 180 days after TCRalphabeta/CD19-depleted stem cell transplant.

CDR3 amino acids: CASSPYRGRNTDTQYF. Written as DNA, the CDR3 is TGTGCCAGCAGTCCCTACAGGGGCCGTAATACAGATACGCAGTATTTT. The chain links TRBV6-1 to TRBJ2-3; 7 bases fit TRBD1. The length of the CDR3 is 16 residues. V was clipped by 5 bases and J by 3 bases; unmatched bases: 11. The germline V gene has CDR1 MNHNS and CDR2 SASEGT.